A selection of T cell receptor beta chains follows, all from one sample in a study of cytomegalovirus exposure and HLA in healthy donors. Using immunoSEQ multiplex PCR, the repertoire was profiled, and TCRdb retains in-frame clones only, with some absent. The sample lists about 120,000 clones, roughly 88% occurring once. Sequenced sample: PBMCs. The receptors were sampled from a woman younger than 35 in good health and CMV-seropositive. Both conserved end residues are part of each CDR3. A D gene is named only where the DNA matches it firmly. Clone sizes are given selectively: once, few, many, or a class where the clone is expanded.

>TRBV5-8|TRBJ1-5|TRBD1|.
CASRPSGGQPQHF
TGTGCCAGCAGACCTTCAGGGGGTCAGCCCCAGCATTTT
>TRBV11-2|TRBJ1-1|TRBD1|.
CASSLRGQTFNTEAFF
TGTGCCAGCAGCTTAAGGGGACAGACTTTTAACACTGAAGCTTTCTTT
>TRBV2|TRBJ2-7|.|few
CASTPPGSYEQYF
TGTGCCAGCACCCCCCCGGGGTCCTACGAGCAGTACTTC
>TRBV10-2|TRBJ2-1|TRBD2|.
CASSERRGVYNEQFF
TGCGCCAGCAGTGAGAGGCGGGGGGTCTACAATGAGCAGTTCTTC
>TRBV7-8|TRBJ2-3|TRBD1|.
CASSLRTGRYTQYF
TGTGCCAGCAGCCTCAGGACAGGCAGATATACGCAGTATTTT
>TRBV29-1|TRBJ1-2|TRBD1|.
CSVWGVEGALYGYTF
TGCAGCGTGTGGGGGGTGGAGGGGGCGTTATATGGCTACACCTTC
>TRBV9|TRBJ2-3|TRBD2|.
CASSVRLASTDTQYF
TGTGCCAGCAGCGTGAGACTAGCCAGCACAGATACGCAGTATTTT
>TRBV19|TRBJ1-1|.|.
CASTQNRRMNTEAFF
TGTGCCAGCACCCAGAACAGGAGAATGAACACTGAAGCTTTCTTT
>TRBV7-9|TRBJ2-7|.|.
CASSLVQGSYEQYF
TGTGCCAGCAGCTTAGTGCAGGGGTCCTACGAGCAGTACTTC
>TRBV5-6|TRBJ2-5|TRBD2|.
CASSLGTGTSGGTGETQYF
TGTGCCAGCAGCTTGGGGACCGGGACTAGCGGGGGGACCGGGGAGACCCAGTACTTC
>TRBV29-1|TRBJ2-7|.|.
CSVAVANYEQYF
TGCAGCGTTGCTGTAGCTAACTACGAGCAGTACTTC